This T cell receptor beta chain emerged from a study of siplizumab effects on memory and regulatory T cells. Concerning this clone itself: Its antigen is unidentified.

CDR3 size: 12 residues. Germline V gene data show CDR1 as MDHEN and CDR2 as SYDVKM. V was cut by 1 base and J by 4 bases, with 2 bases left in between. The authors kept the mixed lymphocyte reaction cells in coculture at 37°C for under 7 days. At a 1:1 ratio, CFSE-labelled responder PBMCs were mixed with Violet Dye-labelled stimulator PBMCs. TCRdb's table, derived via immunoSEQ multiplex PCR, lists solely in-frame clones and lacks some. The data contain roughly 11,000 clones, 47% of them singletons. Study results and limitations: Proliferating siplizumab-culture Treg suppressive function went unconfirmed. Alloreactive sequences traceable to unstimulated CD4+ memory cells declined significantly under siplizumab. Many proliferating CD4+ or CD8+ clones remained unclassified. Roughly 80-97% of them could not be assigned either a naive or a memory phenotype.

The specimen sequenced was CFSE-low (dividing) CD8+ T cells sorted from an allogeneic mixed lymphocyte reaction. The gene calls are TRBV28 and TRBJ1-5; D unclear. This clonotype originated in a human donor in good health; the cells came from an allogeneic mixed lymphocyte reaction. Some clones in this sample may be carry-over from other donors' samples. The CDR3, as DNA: TGTGCCAGCAGTTTATTGAATCAGCCCCAGCATTTT. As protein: CASSLLNQPQHF.